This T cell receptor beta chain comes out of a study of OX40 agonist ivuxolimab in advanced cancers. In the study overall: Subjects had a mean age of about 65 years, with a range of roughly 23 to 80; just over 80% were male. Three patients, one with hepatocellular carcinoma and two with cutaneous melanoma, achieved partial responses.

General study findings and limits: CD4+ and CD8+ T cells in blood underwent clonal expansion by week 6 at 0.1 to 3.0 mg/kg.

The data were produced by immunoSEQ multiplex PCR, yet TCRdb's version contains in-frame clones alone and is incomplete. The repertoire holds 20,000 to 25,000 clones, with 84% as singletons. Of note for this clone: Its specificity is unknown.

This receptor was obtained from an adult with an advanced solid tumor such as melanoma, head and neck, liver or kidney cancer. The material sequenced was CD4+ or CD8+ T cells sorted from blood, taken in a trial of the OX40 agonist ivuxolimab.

DNA of the CDR3: TGTGCCAGCAGTTACTCGAAGGGGGGGGCCGGGGAGCTGTTTTTT. Its translation: CASSYSKGGAGELFF. V gene TRBV6-5 combines with J gene TRBJ2-2, with D tentatively TRBD2 (7 bases). This CDR3 is 15 amino acids long. V was pared by 0 bases and J by 6 bases, with 11 bases between. Germline values: CDR1 MNHEY, CDR2 SVGAGI.